The present T cell receptor beta chain was sequenced within a study of a mutant IDH1 vaccine in newly diagnosed glioma. Time point of the sample: baseline, week 1 (first vaccination visit). Regarding treatment: pre-vaccination baseline after standard-of-care therapy. The germline V gene has CDR1 ENHRY and CDR2 SYGVKD. V gave up 8 bases and J gave up 5 bases; unmatched junction bases: 9. The CDR3 runs to 14 residues. The data were produced by immunoSEQ multiplex PCR, yet TCRdb's version contains in-frame clones alone and is incomplete. The table shows about 98,000 clones, with approximately 90% occurring only once.

Specimen: PBMCs, collected from a glioma patient treated with radiotherapy, temozolomide or both. The TCR was taken from a woman between 50 and 59 years old with glioma. The genes are TRBV10-3 and TRBJ2-5, with TRBD1 matching over 9 bases. Here the CDR3 DNA reads TGTGCCATCGGGGCGGGACAGGGTTGGGAGACCCAGTACTTC. Translating it yields CAIGAGQGWETQYF.